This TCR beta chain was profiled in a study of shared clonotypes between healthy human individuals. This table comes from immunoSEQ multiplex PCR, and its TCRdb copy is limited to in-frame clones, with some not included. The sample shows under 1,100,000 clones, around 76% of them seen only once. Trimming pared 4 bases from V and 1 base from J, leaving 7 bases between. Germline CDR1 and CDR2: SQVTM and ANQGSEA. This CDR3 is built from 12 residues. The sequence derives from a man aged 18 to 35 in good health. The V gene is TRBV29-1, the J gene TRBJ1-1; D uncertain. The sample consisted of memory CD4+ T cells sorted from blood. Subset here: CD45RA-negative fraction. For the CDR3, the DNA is TGCAGCGTTGGAGAGAAGAACACTGAAGCTTTCTTT. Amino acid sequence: CSVGEKNTEAFF. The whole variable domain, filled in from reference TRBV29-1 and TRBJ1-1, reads SAVISQKPSRDICQRGTSLTIQCQVDSQVTMMFWYRQQPGQSLTLIATANQGSEATYESGFVIDKFPISRPNLTFSTLTVSNMSPEDSSIYLCSVGEKNTEAFFGQGTRLTVV.